Detailed here is one T cell receptor (beta chain). Assay used: immunoSEQ multiplex PCR; TCRdb lists only in-frame clones, some missing. The table has approximately 200,000 clones, about nine tenths seen once. The data were taken from a study of blood T cell repertoires in COVID-19. With V trimmed by 2 bases and J by 4 bases, 7 bases remained unmatched. The CDR3 loop spans 15 amino acids. Germline CDR1 and CDR2: SGHTS and YDEGEE. This TCR derives from a man aged 25-45 years in a cohort exposed to, infected with or recovered from COVID-19 (not recorded which). V gene TRBV5-8 combines with J gene TRBJ2-5, with 8 bases aligning to TRBD2. The specimen was PBMCs or T cells enriched from blood (not recorded which). The CDR3 region has the DNA TGTGCCAGCAGCTTAGAACTAGCGGAATTAGAGACCCAGTACTTC. It specifies CASSLELAELETQYF.